These T cell receptor beta chains were read from a single sample in a study of blood T cell repertoires in COVID-19. This table comes from immunoSEQ multiplex PCR, and its TCRdb copy is limited to in-frame clones, with some not included. The table shows approximately 250,000 clones, with 84% occurring only once. The material sequenced was peripheral blood. The receptor source for this set is a human donor in a cohort sampled during active COVID-19. CDR3s include the opening cysteine and the closing phenylalanine or tryptophan.

V gene: TRBV27
J gene: TRBJ2-7
CDR3 protein: CASKRTGDSYEQYF

V gene: TRBV15
J gene: TRBJ1-5
CDR3 protein: CATSRDSTGNQPQHF

V gene: TRBV5-1
J gene: TRBJ2-7
CDR3 protein: CASRGGLFSYEQYF

V gene: TRBV5-4
J gene: TRBJ2-5
CDR3 protein: CASSFRGTGSETQYF

V gene: TRBV2
J gene: TRBJ1-1
CDR3 protein: CASSVGQGNTEAFF

V gene: TRBV18
J gene: TRBJ2-7
CDR3 protein: CASSTGLNYEQYF

V gene: TRBV19
J gene: TRBJ1-2
CDR3 protein: CASSPRTGESPNYGYTF

V gene: TRBV5-1
J gene: TRBJ1-2
CDR3 protein: CASSIMYGGNYGYTF

V gene: TRBV19
J gene: TRBJ2-3
CDR3 protein: CASSIDRDFAQYF

V gene: TRBV6-1
J gene: TRBJ2-7
CDR3 protein: CASSERVSEQYF

V gene: TRBV7-9
J gene: TRBJ2-7
CDR3 protein: CASSSLQGARGYEQYF

V gene: TRBV23-1
J gene: TRBJ2-2
CDR3 protein: CASSQSFRVGTGELFF

V gene: TRBV5-4
J gene: TRBJ1-3
CDR3 protein: CASSQDNRVPGNTIYF

V gene: TRBV10-3
J gene: TRBJ1-1
CDR3 protein: CAISTGTGVKNTEAFF

V gene: TRBV6-5
J gene: TRBJ2-1
CDR3 protein: CASSRTSFNEQFF

V gene: TRBV5-1
J gene: TRBJ1-4
CDR3 protein: CASSLEWGQNEKLFF

V gene: TRBV4-3
J gene: TRBJ1-4
CDR3 protein: CASSQDARKKLFF

V gene: TRBV6-5
J gene: TRBJ2-1
CDR3 protein: CASTRGGRPYNEQFF

V gene: TRBV18
J gene: TRBJ2-3
CDR3 protein: CASSPAAGLTDTQYF

V gene: TRBV5-4
J gene: TRBJ1-2
CDR3 protein: CASSLDRDPYGYTF

V gene: TRBV6-5
J gene: TRBJ2-7
CDR3 protein: CASSSRTGSSYEQYF

V gene: TRBV19
J gene: TRBJ2-4
CDR3 protein: CARNYKGVRLRAKNIQYF

V gene: TRBV2
J gene: TRBJ2-1
CDR3 protein: CASSVQGNEQFF

V gene: TRBV7-2
J gene: TRBJ1-5
CDR3 protein: CASSLGSGNQPQHF

V gene: TRBV4-3
J gene: TRBJ2-2
CDR3 protein: CASSQALGGELFF

V gene: TRBV28
J gene: TRBJ2-1
CDR3 protein: CASSLFGGGLANNEQFF

V gene: TRBV6-5
J gene: TRBJ1-1
CDR3 protein: CASSNRGIAEAFF

V gene: TRBV6-1
J gene: TRBJ2-7
CDR3 protein: CASSNEGVPLYEQYF

V gene: TRBV28
J gene: TRBJ1-4
CDR3 protein: CASYPGRTNEKLFF

V gene: TRBV5-1
J gene: TRBJ2-1
CDR3 protein: CASSLAFNEQFF

V gene: TRBV5-1
J gene: TRBJ2-1
CDR3 protein: CASSFSSGVVNEQFF

V gene: TRBV7-9
J gene: TRBJ2-5
CDR3 protein: CASSFGGTQETQYF

V gene: TRBV10-3
J gene: TRBJ1-3
CDR3 protein: CAIMGGYGNTIYF

V gene: TRBV5-1
J gene: TRBJ2-1
CDR3 protein: CASSLAFTPTDNEQFF

V gene: TRBV5-1
J gene: TRBJ2-2
CDR3 protein: CASSRTSLNTGELFF

V gene: TRBV5-4
J gene: TRBJ1-1
CDR3 protein: CASSLELPAEAFF

V gene: TRBV7-6
J gene: TRBJ2-2
CDR3 protein: CASSAQTGRTGELFF

V gene: TRBV4-1
J gene: TRBJ1-5
CDR3 protein: CASSQEGGVGVTSQHF

V gene: TRBV3-1/TRBV3-2
J gene: TRBJ1-1
CDR3 protein: CASSQALMGANTEAFF

V gene: TRBV19
J gene: TRBJ1-5
CDR3 protein: CASRDRGVQPQHF

V gene: TRBV2
J gene: TRBJ1-2
CDR3 protein: CASSDQGGYGYTF

V gene: TRBV11-2
J gene: TRBJ2-1
CDR3 protein: CASNLNRVGNEQFF

V gene: TRBV15
J gene: TRBJ1-1
CDR3 protein: CATRGGVGEAFF

V gene: TRBV6-5
J gene: TRBJ2-7
CDR3 protein: CASSYAGYSYEQYF

V gene: TRBV7-8
J gene: TRBJ2-1
CDR3 protein: CASSLGLAGISSYNEQFF

V gene: TRBV5-1
J gene: TRBJ2-3
CDR3 protein: CASSLDGQGSTDTQYF

V gene: TRBV10-2
J gene: TRBJ2-7
CDR3 protein: CASRSSGEGNEQYF

V gene: TRBV7-2
J gene: TRBJ1-4
CDR3 protein: CASSPGQGFIEKLFF

V gene: TRBV19
J gene: TRBJ1-5
CDR3 protein: CASTPGGWGNQPQHF

V gene: TRBV6-2/TRBV6-3
J gene: TRBJ2-7
CDR3 protein: CASSYSSGGASYEQYF

V gene: TRBV18
J gene: TRBJ1-5
CDR3 protein: CASSGGRGQPQHF

V gene: TRBV3-1/TRBV3-2
J gene: TRBJ2-7
CDR3 protein: CASSQIGRYEQYF

V gene: TRBV7-2
J gene: TRBJ2-3
CDR3 protein: CASSLSARPSTDTQYF

V gene: TRBV27
J gene: TRBJ2-7
CDR3 protein: CASSLMGLQYEQYF

V gene: TRBV7-9
J gene: TRBJ2-7
CDR3 protein: CASSLGTSGKSHEQYF